These T cell receptor beta chains were read from a single sample in a study of cytomegalovirus exposure and HLA in healthy donors. The method was immunoSEQ multiplex PCR; TCRdb's version includes in-frame clones alone and lacks a portion of them. This table holds more than 110,000 clones, under 85% found once. The sample consisted of PBMCs. These receptor sequences come from a man younger than 35 in good health and CMV-seronegative. Both conserved end residues are part of each CDR3. D genes are given only for firm matches. The size entry is marked missing in some rows and otherwise reads once, few, many or a size class.

J: TRBJ1-1; D: NA; V: TRBV27; size: NA; DNA: TGTGCCAGCAGATTCGCAGGGGAAGCTTTCTTT; CDR3: CASRFAGEAFF
J: TRBJ1-2; D: NA; V: TRBV9; size: NA; DNA: TGTGCCAGCAGCGTAGATGCAGGGCCAGACTATGGCTACACCTTC; CDR3: CASSVDAGPDYGYTF
J: TRBJ1-2; D: NA; V: TRBV6-6; size: NA; DNA: TGTGCCAGCAGCGACGGGAGCTATGGCTACACCTTC; CDR3: CASSDGSYGYTF
J: TRBJ2-1; D: NA; V: TRBV2; size: NA; DNA: TGTGCCAGCTTCCCCAAGGAACGGCGGGCATTCGACAATGAGCAGTTCTTC; CDR3: CASFPKERRAFDNEQFF
J: TRBJ1-2; D: NA; V: TRBV19; size: NA; DNA: TGTGCCAGTAGTCCAGGGGCACAAAACCGATATGGCTACACCTTC; CDR3: CASSPGAQNRYGYTF
J: TRBJ2-1; D: TRBD2; V: TRBV6-6; size: NA; DNA: TGTGCCAGCAGCAGCGGGGGGGCTCTCTACAATGAGCAGTTCTTC; CDR3: CASSSGGALYNEQFF
J: TRBJ1-2; D: TRBD1; V: TRBV7-9; size: NA; DNA: TGTGCCAGCAGCTTACAACAGGGGGCCGATAGTGGCTACACCTTC; CDR3: CASSLQQGADSGYTF
J: TRBJ2-7; D: NA; V: TRBV25-1; size: once; DNA: TGTGCCAGCAGTGACTCCGGGACTTACGAGCAGTACTTC; CDR3: CASSDSGTYEQYF
J: TRBJ1-6; D: NA; V: TRBV27; size: NA; DNA: TGTGCCAGCAGTTCAATAGACAGGATCATCGATTCACCCCTCCACTTT; CDR3: CASSSIDRIIDSPLHF
J: TRBJ2-7; D: NA; V: TRBV11-3; size: NA; DNA: TGTGCCAGCAGCTCAAGACAGGAAGGGGAGCAGTACTTC; CDR3: CASSSRQEGEQYF
J: TRBJ1-1; D: TRBD1; V: TRBV19; size: once; DNA: TGTGCCAGTAGTTTAGGACAGGGGTGGCCCACTGAAGCTTTCTTT; CDR3: CASSLGQGWPTEAFF
J: TRBJ2-3; D: TRBD1; V: TRBV2; size: NA; DNA: TGTGCCAGCAAGTTACAGGGGGCTACGGCAGATACGCAGTATTTT; CDR3: CASKLQGATADTQYF
J: TRBJ2-2; D: NA; V: TRBV4-1; size: once; DNA: TGCGCCAGCAGCCAAGATCCGGAGCGCGGGGAGCTGTTTTTT; CDR3: CASSQDPERGELFF
J: TRBJ2-2; D: NA; V: TRBV9; size: NA; DNA: TGTGCCAGCAGCGTAGCTCTCACCGGGGAGCTGTTTTTT; CDR3: CASSVALTGELFF
J: TRBJ1-4; D: TRBD1; V: TRBV19; size: NA; DNA: TGTGCCAGTAGTATATCCCGGGACAGGGGGCACATAACTAATGAAAAACTGTTTTTT; CDR3: CASSISRDRGHITNEKLFF
J: TRBJ1-4; D: NA; V: TRBV6-5; size: NA; DNA: TGTGCCAGCACCTTTGACAGTTCTACCCTGTTTTTT; CDR3: CASTFDSSTLFF
J: TRBJ1-5; D: NA; V: TRBV2; size: NA; DNA: TGTGCCAGCACCTCGGATCAGCCCCAGCATTTT; CDR3: CASTSDQPQHF
J: TRBJ2-7; D: TRBD1; V: TRBV5-4; size: NA; DNA: TGTGCCAGCAGCTGGGGACAGGGCCCTTCCTACGAGCAGCACTTC; CDR3: CASSWGQGPSYEQHF
J: TRBJ2-1; D: NA; V: TRBV6-5; size: NA; DNA: TGTGCCAGCAGTTACTCGTCTCGGTCAGGGGGGTATGAGCAGTTCTTC; CDR3: CASSYSSRSGGYEQFF
J: TRBJ1-2; D: NA; V: TRBV19; size: NA; DNA: TGTGCCAGTAGTGCGACAGACACCCGAGTCAACTATGGCTACACCTTC; CDR3: CASSATDTRVNYGYTF
J: TRBJ2-7; D: NA; V: TRBV5-4; size: NA; DNA: TGTGCCAGCAGCTTGGGGGGGCGGTACGAGCAGTACTTC; CDR3: CASSLGGRYEQYF
J: TRBJ1-2; D: TRBD1; V: TRBV6-4; size: NA; DNA: TGTGCCAGCAGTGAAGTTGGGGGACAGGGTATCGGCTACACCTTC; CDR3: CASSEVGGQGIGYTF
J: TRBJ2-2; D: NA; V: TRBV7-9; size: NA; DNA: TGTGCCAGCACCATCGGGGTTAACGGGGAGCTGTTTTTT; CDR3: CASTIGVNGELFF
J: TRBJ1-5; D: NA; V: TRBV19; size: NA; DNA: TGTGCCAGTAGTATTGCAGGTTCTCAGCCCCAGCATTTT; CDR3: CASSIAGSQPQHF
J: TRBJ1-6; D: NA; V: TRBV27; size: NA; DNA: TGTGCCAGCAGTTTTAGGCGGAGCTCCTATAATTCACCCCTCCACTTT; CDR3: CASSFRRSSYNSPLHF
J: TRBJ1-2; D: NA; V: TRBV9; size: NA; DNA: TGTGCCAGCAGCGCCTCGGGTGGCTACACCTTC; CDR3: CASSASGGYTF
J: TRBJ1-2; D: TRBD1; V: TRBV11-2; size: few; DNA: TGTGCCAGCAGCCCTACGACAGGGCGCTCACCGAACTATGGCTACACCTTC; CDR3: CASSPTTGRSPNYGYTF
J: TRBJ2-4; D: NA; V: TRBV21-1; size: few; DNA: TGTGCCAGCAGCAAAGGGAGATGGTACTTC; CDR3: CASSKGRWYF
J: TRBJ1-1; D: NA; V: TRBV7-9; size: once; DNA: TGTGCCAGCAGCTCACAGATTTTGAAAGCTTTCTTT; CDR3: CASSSQILKAFF
J: TRBJ1-5; D: NA; V: TRBV19; size: NA; DNA: TGTGCCAGTACTCCCGGGGGGCCTAACCCGGGCAATCAGCCCCAGCATTTT; CDR3: CASTPGGPNPGNQPQHF
J: TRBJ1-5; D: NA; V: TRBV15; size: once; DNA: TGTGCCACCAGCAGCTATACCACAGGGCATCAGCCCCAGCATTTT; CDR3: CATSSYTTGHQPQHF
J: TRBJ1-2; D: TRBD1; V: TRBV7-6; size: NA; DNA: TGTGCCAGCAGCTTAGCGCCCAGGGGGCGCCACTATGGCTACACCTTC; CDR3: CASSLAPRGRHYGYTF
J: TRBJ1-4; D: TRBD1; V: TRBV7-9; size: NA; DNA: TGTGCCAGCAGCCAATTTCCGGGACAGGGGAGTGAAAAACTGTTTTTT; CDR3: CASSQFPGQGSEKLFF
J: TRBJ1-5; D: NA; V: TRBV6-1; size: few; DNA: TGTGCCAGCAGTGACGGTTATAGCAATCAGCCCCAGCATTTT; CDR3: CASSDGYSNQPQHF
J: TRBJ2-7; D: NA; V: TRBV29-1; size: NA; DNA: TGCAGCGTCCTGGAGGGGCACGAGCAGTACTTC; CDR3: CSVLEGHEQYF
J: TRBJ2-5; D: TRBD1; V: TRBV19; size: NA; DNA: TGTGCCAGTACCCCCTTTTCGGGGGGACAGGGTCGAGGAGAGACCCAGTACTTC; CDR3: CASTPFSGGQGRGETQYF
J: TRBJ2-5; D: TRBD2; V: TRBV7-9; size: NA; DNA: TGTGCCAGCAGCTCCGACTTCGCGGGGGGCCAAGAGACCCAGTACTTC; CDR3: CASSSDFAGGQETQYF